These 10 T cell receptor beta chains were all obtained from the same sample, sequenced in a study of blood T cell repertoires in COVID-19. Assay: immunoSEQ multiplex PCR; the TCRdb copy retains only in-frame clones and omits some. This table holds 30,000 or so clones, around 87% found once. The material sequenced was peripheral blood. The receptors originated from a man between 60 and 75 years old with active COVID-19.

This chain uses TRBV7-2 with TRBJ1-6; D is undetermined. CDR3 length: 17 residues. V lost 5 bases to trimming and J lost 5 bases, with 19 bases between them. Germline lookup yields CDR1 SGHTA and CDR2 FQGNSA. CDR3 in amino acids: CASSPLRSADNNSPLHF. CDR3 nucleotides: TGTGCCAGCAGCCCCCTTAGGTCGGCAGACAATAATTCACCCCTCCACTTT.

Here the CDR3 DNA reads TGTGCCAGCAGCTCCGGTTGGAGGTTGAGCTCCTACGAGCAGTACTTC. The encoded protein is CASSSGWRLSSYEQYF. The chain links TRBV5-4 to TRBJ2-7; D may be TRBD2 (5 bases). CDR3 length equals 16 residues. The V and J ends lost 3 bases and 0 bases respectively, with 16 bases between them. Germline CDR1 is SGHNT and CDR2 is YYREEE (reference sequence). Full variable domain (missing parts from reference TRBV5-4 and TRBJ2-7): ETGVTQSPTHLIKTRGQQVTLRCSSQSGHNTVSWYQQALGQGPQFIFQYYREEENGRGNFPPRFSGLQFPNYSSELNVNALELDDSALYLCASSSGWRLSSYEQYFGPGTRLTVT.

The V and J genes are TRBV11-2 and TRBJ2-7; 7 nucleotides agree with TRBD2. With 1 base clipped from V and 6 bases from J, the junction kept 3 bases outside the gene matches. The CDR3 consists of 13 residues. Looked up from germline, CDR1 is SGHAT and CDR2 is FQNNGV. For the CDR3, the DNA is TGTGCCAGCAGCTTAGGCTCGGGGGGCGAGCAGTACTTC. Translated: CASSLGSGGEQYF.

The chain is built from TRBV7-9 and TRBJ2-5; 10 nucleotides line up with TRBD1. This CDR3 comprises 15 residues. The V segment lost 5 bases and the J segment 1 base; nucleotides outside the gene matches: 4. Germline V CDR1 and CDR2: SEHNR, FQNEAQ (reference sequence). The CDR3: CASSGDRGLQETQYF. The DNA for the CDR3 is TGTGCCAGCAGCGGCGACAGGGGGCTCCAAGAGACCCAGTACTTC.

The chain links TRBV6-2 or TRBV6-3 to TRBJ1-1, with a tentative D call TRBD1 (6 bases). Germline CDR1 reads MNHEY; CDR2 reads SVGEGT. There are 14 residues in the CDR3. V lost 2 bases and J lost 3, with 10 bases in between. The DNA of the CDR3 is TGTGCCAGCAGTTACGCGCAGGGGTACACTGAAGCTTTCTTT. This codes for CASSYAQGYTEAFF.

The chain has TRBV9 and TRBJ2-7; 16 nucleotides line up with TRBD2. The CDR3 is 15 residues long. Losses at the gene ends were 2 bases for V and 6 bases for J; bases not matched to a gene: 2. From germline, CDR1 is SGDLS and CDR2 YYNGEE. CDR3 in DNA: TGTGCCAGCAGCGTGGGGACTAGCGGGAGGGGCGAGCAGTACTTC. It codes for CASSVGTSGRGEQYF.

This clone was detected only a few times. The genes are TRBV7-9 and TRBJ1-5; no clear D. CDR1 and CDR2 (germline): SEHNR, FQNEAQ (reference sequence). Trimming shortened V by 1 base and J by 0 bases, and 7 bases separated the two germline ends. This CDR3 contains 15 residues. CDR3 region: CASSLGGNSNQPQHF. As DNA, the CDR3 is TGTGCCAGCAGCTTAGGAGGAAATAGCAATCAGCCCCAGCATTTT.

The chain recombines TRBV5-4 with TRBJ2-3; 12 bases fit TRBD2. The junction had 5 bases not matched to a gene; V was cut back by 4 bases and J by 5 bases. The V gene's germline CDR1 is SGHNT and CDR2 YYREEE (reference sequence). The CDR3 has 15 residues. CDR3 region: CASSPGLAGQDTQYF. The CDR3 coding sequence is TGTGCCAGCAGCCCCGGACTAGCGGGGCAAGATACGCAGTATTTT.

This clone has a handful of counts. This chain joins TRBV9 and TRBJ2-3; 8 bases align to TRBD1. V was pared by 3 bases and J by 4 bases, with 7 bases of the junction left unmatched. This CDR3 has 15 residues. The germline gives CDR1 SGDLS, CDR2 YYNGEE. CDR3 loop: CASSAGGEISDTQYF. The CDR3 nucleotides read TGTGCCAGCAGCGCAGGGGGCGAGATCTCAGATACGCAGTATTTT.

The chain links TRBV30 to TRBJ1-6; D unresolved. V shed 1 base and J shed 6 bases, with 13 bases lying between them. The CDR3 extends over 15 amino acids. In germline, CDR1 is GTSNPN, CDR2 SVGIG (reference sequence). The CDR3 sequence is CAWSALEASNSPLHF. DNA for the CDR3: TGTGCCTGGAGTGCCCTGGAGGCCTCTAATTCACCCCTCCACTTT. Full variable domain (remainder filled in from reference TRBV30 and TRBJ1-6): SQTIHQWPATLVQPVGSPLSLECTVEGTSNPNLYWYRQAAGRGLQLLFYSVGIGQISSEVPQNLSASRPQDRQFILSSKKLLLSDSGFYLCAWSALEASNSPLHFGNGTRLTVT.